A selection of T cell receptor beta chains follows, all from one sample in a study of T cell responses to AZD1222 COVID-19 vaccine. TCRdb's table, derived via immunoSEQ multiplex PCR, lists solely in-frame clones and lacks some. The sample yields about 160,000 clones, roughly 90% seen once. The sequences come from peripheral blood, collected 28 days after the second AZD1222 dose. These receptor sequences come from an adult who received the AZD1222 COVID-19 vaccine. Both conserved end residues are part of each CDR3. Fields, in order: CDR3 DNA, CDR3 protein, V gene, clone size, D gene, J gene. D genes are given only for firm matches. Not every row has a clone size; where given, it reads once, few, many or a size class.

TGTGCCACCAGTGACTGGGACGGTGAAGCTTTCTTT | CATSDWDGEAFF | TRBV24-1 | - | - | TRBJ1-1
TGTGCCAGCAGCCCCACAGACGCGGCCTACAATGAGCAGTTCTTC | CASSPTDAAYNEQFF | TRBV11-3 | - | - | TRBJ2-1
TGTGCCAGCAGCTTTAATCAGAACACTGAAGCTTTCTTT | CASSFNQNTEAFF | TRBV11-3 | - | - | TRBJ1-1
TGCGCCAGCAGCTTGGAAGGGGTTTACGGGGAGCTGTTTTTT | CASSLEGVYGELFF | TRBV5-1 | - | - | TRBJ2-2
TGTGCCAGCAGCCCGTACCAAGAGACCCAGTACTTC | CASSPYQETQYF | TRBV5-4 | - | - | TRBJ2-5
TGTGCCATCAATGACAGGGGGGTGAGCTCCTATAATTCACCCCTCCACTTT | CAINDRGVSSYNSPLHF | TRBV10-3 | - | TRBD1 | TRBJ1-6
TGTGCCAGCAGCTTAAAGGGACAGGGTGGGGAAAAACTGTTTTTT | CASSLKGQGGEKLFF | TRBV5-4 | - | TRBD1 | TRBJ1-4
TGTGCCAGCAGCTTAGCCCCAGGGACAGGGTATCTTTCACCCCTCCACTTT | CASSLAPGTGYLSPLHF | TRBV7-9 | once | TRBD1 | TRBJ1-6
TGTGCCAGCAGCTCCGGCTGGCAGCGCACTGGAAACACCATATATTTT | CASSSGWQRTGNTIYF | TRBV5-6 | - | - | TRBJ1-3
TGTGCCAGTAGGCCCACAAGGACAGGTCTCACTGAAGCTTTCTTT | CASRPTRTGLTEAFF | TRBV19 | few | TRBD1 | TRBJ1-1
TGCAGCGTTGAAGAACAGGGAGGAGGTACTGAAGCTTTCTTT | CSVEEQGGGTEAFF | TRBV29-1 | - | - | TRBJ1-1
TGTGCCAGCAGCCAAGCTTATAAATGGGGTGAAAAACTGTTTTTT | CASSQAYKWGEKLFF | TRBV3-1/TRBV3-2 | - | - | TRBJ1-4
TGTGCCTGGACAGGGTCCTACGAGCAGTACTTC | CAWTGSYEQYF | TRBV30 | - | - | TRBJ2-7
TGCGCCAGCAGCTTAAGCCAGGGAGGCTACACCTTC | CASSLSQGGYTF | TRBV5-1 | - | - | TRBJ1-2
TGTGCCAGCAGCATCAGCGGGGGAGGAGGCACAGATACGCAGTATTTT | CASSISGGGGTDTQYF | TRBV9 | - | TRBD2 | TRBJ2-3
TGCAGCGTTGGGGGGGACGGCAATCAGCCCCAGCATTTT | CSVGGDGNQPQHF | TRBV29-1 | - | - | TRBJ1-5